This is a list of T cell receptor beta chains from one sample in a study of cytomegalovirus exposure and HLA in healthy donors. Sequencing was performed with immunoSEQ multiplex PCR; in TCRdb, only in-frame clones are kept and a portion is missing. The table lists approximately 140,000 clones, more than 75% of them singletons. The sequenced material came from PBMCs. Source of these receptors: a man aged 18 to 29 in good health and CMV-seropositive. CDR3s include the opening cysteine and the closing phenylalanine or tryptophan. Each record gives: D gene, J gene, clone size, V gene, CDR3 DNA, CDR3 protein. A D gene is named only where the DNA matches it firmly. Where a row states a size, it is once, few, many or the class of an expanded clone; other rows omit it.

d_gene: NA; j_gene: TRBJ1-4; abundance: NA; v_gene: TRBV30; CDR3nt: TGTGCCTGGAGTTTTGGGGCGGCTAATGAAAAACTGTTTTTT; CDR3aa: CAWSFGAANEKLFF
d_gene: NA; j_gene: TRBJ2-5; abundance: NA; v_gene: TRBV11-2; CDR3nt: TGTGCCAGCAGCTCCCATCCGGGTAAAGAGACCCAGTACTTC; CDR3aa: CASSSHPGKETQYF
d_gene: NA; j_gene: TRBJ2-7; abundance: few; v_gene: TRBV6-1; CDR3nt: TGTGCCAGCCCCGGTTACGAGCAGTACTTC; CDR3aa: CASPGYEQYF
d_gene: TRBD2; j_gene: TRBJ2-5; abundance: NA; v_gene: TRBV9; CDR3nt: TGTGCCAGCAGCATTTCTAGCGGGGGGGCCGTAAAGACCCAGTACTTC; CDR3aa: CASSISSGGAVKTQYF
d_gene: TRBD1; j_gene: TRBJ2-2; abundance: NA; v_gene: TRBV7-8; CDR3nt: TGTGCCAGCAGCTTAGCGGACAGGGGGAGCGGGGAGCTGTTTTTT; CDR3aa: CASSLADRGSGELFF
d_gene: NA; j_gene: TRBJ1-1; abundance: NA; v_gene: TRBV6-1; CDR3nt: TGTGCCAGCATCCTTCATGGGACAAGCGGTACTGAAGCTTTCTTT; CDR3aa: CASILHGTSGTEAFF
d_gene: TRBD1; j_gene: TRBJ2-2; abundance: NA; v_gene: TRBV5-8; CDR3nt: TGTGCCAGCAGCGTGGGACAGATAAACACCGGGGAGCTGTTTTTT; CDR3aa: CASSVGQINTGELFF
d_gene: NA; j_gene: TRBJ1-4; abundance: NA; v_gene: TRBV21-1; CDR3nt: TGTGCCAGCAGCAGTGGACAGGGATCTGAAAAACTGTTTTTT; CDR3aa: CASSSGQGSEKLFF
d_gene: NA; j_gene: TRBJ1-2; abundance: NA; v_gene: TRBV6-5; CDR3nt: TGTGCCAGCAACAACGGACAGAAGGGCGGCTACACCTTC; CDR3aa: CASNNGQKGGYTF
d_gene: NA; j_gene: TRBJ2-2; abundance: NA; v_gene: TRBV27; CDR3nt: TGTGCCAGCAGTTTACAATACACCGGGGAGCTGTTTTTT; CDR3aa: CASSLQYTGELFF
d_gene: NA; j_gene: TRBJ2-7; abundance: once; v_gene: TRBV15; CDR3nt: TGTGCCACCAGCAGAGAGGCGACTCAAACCTACGAGCAGTACTTC; CDR3aa: CATSREATQTYEQYF
d_gene: TRBD1; j_gene: TRBJ2-5; abundance: NA; v_gene: TRBV9; CDR3nt: TGTGCCAGCAGCGTCCGACAGGGAAGGGAGACCCAGTACTTC; CDR3aa: CASSVRQGRETQYF
d_gene: NA; j_gene: TRBJ1-5; abundance: once; v_gene: TRBV27; CDR3nt: TGTGCCAGCAGTACCTATAATAGCAATCAGCCCCAGCATTTT; CDR3aa: CASSTYNSNQPQHF
d_gene: NA; j_gene: TRBJ2-7; abundance: NA; v_gene: TRBV7-3; CDR3nt: TGTGCCAGCAGCTCCATCGGAGGGGCTCTGAGTCGCGAGCAGTACTTC; CDR3aa: CASSSIGGALSREQYF
d_gene: NA; j_gene: TRBJ1-1; abundance: NA; v_gene: TRBV7-9; CDR3nt: TGTGCCAGCAGCTTCCAGGATAACACTGAAGCTTTCTTT; CDR3aa: CASSFQDNTEAFF
d_gene: TRBD1; j_gene: TRBJ2-7; abundance: NA; v_gene: TRBV6-6; CDR3nt: TGTGCCAGCAGTTACGCCGGGACAGGCTACGAGCAGTACTTC; CDR3aa: CASSYAGTGYEQYF
d_gene: NA; j_gene: TRBJ2-7; abundance: NA; v_gene: TRBV2; CDR3nt: TGTGCCAGCAGTGAAGCGGGTACAGTTGAATCCTACGAGCAGTACTTC; CDR3aa: CASSEAGTVESYEQYF
d_gene: NA; j_gene: TRBJ2-1; abundance: once; v_gene: TRBV9; CDR3nt: TGTGCCAGCAGCGTAGGGTCGGAGGGGAGGCACAATGAGCAGTTCTTC; CDR3aa: CASSVGSEGRHNEQFF
d_gene: TRBD1; j_gene: TRBJ2-7; abundance: NA; v_gene: TRBV2; CDR3nt: TGTGCCAGCAGCCTAAGACAGGGTTACGAGCAGTACTTC; CDR3aa: CASSLRQGYEQYF
d_gene: TRBD2; j_gene: TRBJ2-7; abundance: NA; v_gene: TRBV6-1; CDR3nt: TGTGCCAGCAGTGACCCCGGGACTAGCCACTACGAGCAGTACTTC; CDR3aa: CASSDPGTSHYEQYF
d_gene: NA; j_gene: TRBJ1-5; abundance: NA; v_gene: TRBV6-1; CDR3nt: TGTGCCAGCAGTGGGGGGCGGTGGGGCTCAAGCAATCAGCCCCAGCATTTT; CDR3aa: CASSGGRWGSSNQPQHF
d_gene: NA; j_gene: TRBJ2-5; abundance: NA; v_gene: TRBV14; CDR3nt: TGTGCCAGCAGCCAAGATGGTAGGGGACAAGAGACCCAGTACTTC; CDR3aa: CASSQDGRGQETQYF
d_gene: NA; j_gene: TRBJ2-1; abundance: NA; v_gene: TRBV20-1; CDR3nt: TGCAGTGCTAGGGAAGCGTATGAGCAGTTCTTC; CDR3aa: CSAREAYEQFF
d_gene: NA; j_gene: TRBJ2-1; abundance: NA; v_gene: TRBV6-5; CDR3nt: TGTGCCAGCAGTCCTGGACTATCTTACAATGAGCAGTTCTTC; CDR3aa: CASSPGLSYNEQFF
d_gene: NA; j_gene: TRBJ2-1; abundance: NA; v_gene: TRBV11-2; CDR3nt: TGTGCCAGCAGCTCAGGGGGGTGGCAGTTCTTC; CDR3aa: CASSSGGWQFF
d_gene: TRBD1; j_gene: TRBJ2-5; abundance: once; v_gene: TRBV15; CDR3nt: TGTGCCACCAGCAAAGGACAGGGCGGACAAACCCAGTACTTC; CDR3aa: CATSKGQGGQTQYF
d_gene: NA; j_gene: TRBJ2-5; abundance: NA; v_gene: TRBV6-6; CDR3nt: TGTGCCAGCAGTTACTCTAGCGCCCAAGAGACCCAGTACTTC; CDR3aa: CASSYSSAQETQYF
d_gene: TRBD2; j_gene: TRBJ2-7; abundance: NA; v_gene: TRBV2; CDR3nt: TGTGCCAGCACCTGGACTAGCGGACGGGAGCAGTACTTC; CDR3aa: CASTWTSGREQYF
d_gene: NA; j_gene: TRBJ1-5; abundance: NA; v_gene: TRBV7-2; CDR3nt: TGTGCCAGCAGCTTTGCAGGGCTCGGAAGCAATCAGCCCCAGCATTTT; CDR3aa: CASSFAGLGSNQPQHF
d_gene: TRBD2; j_gene: TRBJ2-7; abundance: NA; v_gene: TRBV18; CDR3nt: TGTGCCAGCTCACCCGCGGGGGTGGGCGAGCAGTACTTC; CDR3aa: CASSPAGVGEQYF
d_gene: NA; j_gene: TRBJ2-3; abundance: NA; v_gene: TRBV19; CDR3nt: TGTGCCACCTCGGAGGGGGGGAGGGATACGCAGTATTTT; CDR3aa: CATSEGGRDTQYF
d_gene: TRBD1; j_gene: TRBJ2-2; abundance: NA; v_gene: TRBV9; CDR3nt: TGTGCCAGCAGCGGCCGGACAGGGCCTGCCAACACCGGGGAGCTGTTTTTT; CDR3aa: CASSGRTGPANTGELFF
d_gene: NA; j_gene: TRBJ1-1; abundance: NA; v_gene: TRBV2; CDR3nt: TGTGCCAGCAGTGAATCCCCCGGTCGGGAGGGTAGGGACACTGAAGCTTTCTTT; CDR3aa: CASSESPGREGRDTEAFF
d_gene: TRBD1; j_gene: TRBJ1-1; abundance: NA; v_gene: TRBV30; CDR3nt: TGTGCCTGGAGTGTACCAGGGGGAAAGCCTGAAGCTTTCTTT; CDR3aa: CAWSVPGGKPEAFF
d_gene: TRBD1; j_gene: TRBJ1-5; abundance: NA; v_gene: TRBV5-5; CDR3nt: TGTGCCAGCAGCTTGGTTGGAGGGGGCTTAGAGCCCCAGCATTTT; CDR3aa: CASSLVGGGLEPQHF
d_gene: TRBD2; j_gene: TRBJ2-7; abundance: NA; v_gene: TRBV27; CDR3nt: TGTGCCAGCAGTTTACAAGCCCAGGGACTAGCTGCCCACGAGCAGTACTTC; CDR3aa: CASSLQAQGLAAHEQYF
d_gene: TRBD2; j_gene: TRBJ2-7; abundance: NA; v_gene: TRBV6-5; CDR3nt: TGTGCCAGTCGGGCTGGACTAGCGAACTACGAGCAGTACTTC; CDR3aa: CASRAGLANYEQYF
d_gene: NA; j_gene: TRBJ2-7; abundance: NA; v_gene: TRBV27; CDR3nt: TGTGCCAGCAGTTTTGGGAGCGGCTACGAGCAGTACTTC; CDR3aa: CASSFGSGYEQYF
d_gene: TRBD2; j_gene: TRBJ2-1; abundance: NA; v_gene: TRBV14; CDR3nt: TGTGCCAGCAGCCAAATTCAGCGGGGGGACGAGCAGTTCTTC; CDR3aa: CASSQIQRGDEQFF
d_gene: TRBD2; j_gene: TRBJ2-2; abundance: NA; v_gene: TRBV5-1; CDR3nt: TGCGCCAGCAGCTTGGTCGGGACTAGCAGGACCGGGGAGCTGTTTTTT; CDR3aa: CASSLVGTSRTGELFF
d_gene: NA; j_gene: TRBJ1-5; abundance: NA; v_gene: TRBV5-8; CDR3nt: TGTGCCAGCAGCTTGGCCACAAGGGGGAGGGGCACTCAGCCCCAGCATTTT; CDR3aa: CASSLATRGRGTQPQHF
d_gene: TRBD2; j_gene: TRBJ2-3; abundance: once; v_gene: TRBV9; CDR3nt: TGTGCCAGCAGCATTACTAGCGGGAAGTTAACAGATACGCAGTATTTT; CDR3aa: CASSITSGKLTDTQYF